Below, one T cell receptor beta chain is given with its context. This receptor's antigen is unknown. The sample holds no much larger clone one base away, and base qualities are not on file. Collaborating institutions collected whole blood in K2EDTA tubes following their own protocols. For TCRbeta analysis, collaborators shipped samples as frozen whole blood, isolated PBMCs, or DNA extracted from either of those sample types. The immunoSEQ Assay, a bias-controlled multiplex PCR, was used to amplify TCRbeta CDR3 regions from genomic DNA. As for the original processing: The number of nucleated cells in each sample was estimated by amplification of reference gene primers within the assay. Sequence reads were collapsed and filtered to measure the absolute abundance of every unique TCRbeta CDR3 rearrangement. For each sample, productive Simpson clonality was calculated by taking the square root of Simpson's diversity index across productive rearrangements. Drawn from immuneACCESS, this table holds only the in-frame rearrangements with V and J called that TCRdb kept. Clones are partly lost; checked studies trace under half to an unresolved V gene and leave the rest unexplained. D and trimming come from the DNA, and the V and J calls and clone size come from that table. This sample gives some 70,000 clones in total; 65% to 90% of them show up just once. The leading ten clones occupy 1.4% to 1.5% of the sample.

The data stem from a study of blood T cell repertoires in COVID-19 (dated by TCRdb to 2020 to 2021). A note on the overall study: The collaborator samples originated in the United States, Italy and Spain and spanned the acute and convalescent phases of COVID-19. The material from the prospective study consisted of cDNA or gDNA derived from T cells, B-cell-depleted T cells, or PBMCs. Deeply sampled blood TCRbeta repertoires from subjects exposed to, actively infected with, or recovered from COVID-19 were included in the dataset. The repertoires were made available in a free public database intended to serve as a resource for research on the immune response to SARS-CoV-2. Samples were obtained from the ongoing ImmuneRACE study (first 160 participants) and from about 1,300 subjects provided by 6 global collaborators. Sample metadata almost always included a de-identified subject ID, COVID-19 status, age in years and sex. HLA class I and class II types, where available, came from metadata supplied by the sample provider rather than from assay-based typing.

The CDR3 spans 16 residues, from the cysteine through the phenylalanine. Only the CDR3 region is kept as DNA, spanning 48 bases read in frame from base 1. Cut back by 0 bases and 4 bases, the V and J ends lie 12 bases apart. In the germline V gene (reference sequence), CDR1 corresponds to MNHNY and CDR2 to SVGAGI. General study outcomes and caveats: The quantity of clinical and demographic metadata differed by source and by participant and was supplied without curation.

The chain joins TRBV6-6 to TRBJ2-2; matching of 6 bases hints at TRBD1 as the D gene. Sequencing was carried out using peripheral blood. The TCR was taken from a woman aged 55-70 years with acute or convalescent COVID-19. CDR3 sequence: CASSYSARGGTGELFF. The sequenced DNA is TGTGCCAGCAGTTACTCGGCTAGAGGGGGCACCGGGGAGCTGTTTTTT.